Ten or more counts support the clone carrying this T cell receptor beta chain. This sample was included in a study of neurological immune-mediated disorders. MiXCR was run by TCRdb on the 5' RACE reads, yielding one entry per CDR3 protein. The sample lists about 120,000 distinct CDR3 sequences, about 3.2% occurring once. Germline CDR1 and CDR2: SGHRS and YFSETQ. V shed 0 bases and J 6 bases; nucleotides not matched to a gene: 3. The CDR3 has 15 amino acids. The sequencing sample was made of PBMCs. The receptor was derived from a woman under 40 with multiple sclerosis. V and J are TRBV5-1 and TRBJ2-2; the match to TRBD1 covers 9 bases. As DNA, the CDR3 is TGCGCCAGCAGCTTGGTGGACAGGGGTGCCGGGGAGCTGTTTTTT. This sequence encodes CASSLVDRGAGELFF.